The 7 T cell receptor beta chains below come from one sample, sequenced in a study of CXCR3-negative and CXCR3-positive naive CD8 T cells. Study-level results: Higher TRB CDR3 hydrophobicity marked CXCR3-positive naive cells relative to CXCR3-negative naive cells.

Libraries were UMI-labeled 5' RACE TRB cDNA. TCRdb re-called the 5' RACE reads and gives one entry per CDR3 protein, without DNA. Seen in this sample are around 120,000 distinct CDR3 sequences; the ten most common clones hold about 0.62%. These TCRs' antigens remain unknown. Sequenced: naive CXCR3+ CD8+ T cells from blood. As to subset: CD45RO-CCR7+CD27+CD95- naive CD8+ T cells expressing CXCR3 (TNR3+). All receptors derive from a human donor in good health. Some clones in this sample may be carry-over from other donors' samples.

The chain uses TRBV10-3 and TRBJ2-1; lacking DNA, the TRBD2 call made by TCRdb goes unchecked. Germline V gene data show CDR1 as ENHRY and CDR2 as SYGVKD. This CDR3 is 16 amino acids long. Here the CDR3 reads CTISEALAGGDNEQFF.

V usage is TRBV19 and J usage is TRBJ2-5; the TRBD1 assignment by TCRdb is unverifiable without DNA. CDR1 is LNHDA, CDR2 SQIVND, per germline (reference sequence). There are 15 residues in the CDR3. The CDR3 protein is CASSSEGGYQETQYF.

CDR3 loop: CASSLSGSDRASSGANVLTF. V usage is TRBV12-3 or TRBV12-4 and J usage is TRBJ2-6; TCRdb indicates TRBD1, and absent DNA this call remains unverified. The CDR3 loop spans 20 amino acids.

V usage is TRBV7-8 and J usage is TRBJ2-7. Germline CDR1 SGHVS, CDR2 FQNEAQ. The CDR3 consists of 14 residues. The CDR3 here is CASSLRQASYEQYF.

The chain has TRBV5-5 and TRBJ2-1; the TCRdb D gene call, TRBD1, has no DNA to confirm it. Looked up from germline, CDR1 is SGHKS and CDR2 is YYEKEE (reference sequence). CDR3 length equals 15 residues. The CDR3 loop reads CASSLGAESYNEQFF.

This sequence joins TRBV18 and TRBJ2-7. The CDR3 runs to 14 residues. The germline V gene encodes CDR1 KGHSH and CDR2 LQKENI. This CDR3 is CASSPSGSSYEQYF.

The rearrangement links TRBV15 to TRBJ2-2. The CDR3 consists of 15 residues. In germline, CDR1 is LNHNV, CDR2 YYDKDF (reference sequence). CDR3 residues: CATSRDLGNTGELFF. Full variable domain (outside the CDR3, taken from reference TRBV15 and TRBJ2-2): DAMVIQNPRYQVTQFGKPVTLSCSQTLNHNVMYWYQQKSSQAPKLLFHYYDKDFNNEADTPDNFQSRRPNTSFCFLDIRSPGLGDTAMYLCATSRDLGNTGELFFGEGSRLTVL.